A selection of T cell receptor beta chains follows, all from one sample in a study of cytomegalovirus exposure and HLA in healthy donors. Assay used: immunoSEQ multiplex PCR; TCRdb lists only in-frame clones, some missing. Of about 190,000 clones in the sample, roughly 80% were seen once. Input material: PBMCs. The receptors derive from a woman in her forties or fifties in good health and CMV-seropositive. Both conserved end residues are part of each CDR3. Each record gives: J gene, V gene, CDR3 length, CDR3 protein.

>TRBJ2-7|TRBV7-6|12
CASSLLAGKQYF
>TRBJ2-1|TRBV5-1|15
CASTYLAGGHNEQFF
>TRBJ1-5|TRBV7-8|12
CASSLAAQPQHF
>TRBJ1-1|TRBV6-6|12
CASSYSRSEAFF
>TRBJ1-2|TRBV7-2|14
CASSLSQGGYGYTF
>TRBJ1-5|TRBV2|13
CASSDSLGQPQHF
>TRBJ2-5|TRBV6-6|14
CASVPRGLQETQYF
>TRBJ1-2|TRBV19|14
CASSFDRFFYGYTF
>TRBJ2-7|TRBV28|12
CASRYLGGEQYF
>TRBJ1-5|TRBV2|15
CASNLDSHSNQPQHF
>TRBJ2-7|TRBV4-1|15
CASSQGERTSYEQYF
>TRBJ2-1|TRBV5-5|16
CASSSQIGGAYNEQFF
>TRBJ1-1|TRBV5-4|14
CASSLDTASYEAFF
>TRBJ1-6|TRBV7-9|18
CSSSRDSTISSYNSPLLF
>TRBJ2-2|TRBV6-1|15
CASRTGTMNTGELFF
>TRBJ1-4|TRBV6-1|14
CASSPGRRSEKLFF
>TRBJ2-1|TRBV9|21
CASSVDRLAGGLKDSYNEQFF
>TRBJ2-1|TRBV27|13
CASSLAGGFEQFF
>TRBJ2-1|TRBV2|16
CASSEARIAGWNEQFF
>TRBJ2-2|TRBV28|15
CASSLTPYFSGELFF
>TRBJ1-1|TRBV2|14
CASSWGGVSTEAFF
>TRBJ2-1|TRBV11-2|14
CASSLLQGGNEQFF
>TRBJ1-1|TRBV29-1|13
CSVEDGGEADAFF
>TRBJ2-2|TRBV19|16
CASSISGQGNTGELFF
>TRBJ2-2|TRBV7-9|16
CSSSFPVGGHTGELFF
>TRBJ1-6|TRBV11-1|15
CASSLGGGIGSPLHF
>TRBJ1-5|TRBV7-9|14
CASSFRGAEQPQHF
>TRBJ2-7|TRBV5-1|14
CASSLQGAAGEQYF
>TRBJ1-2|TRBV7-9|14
CASSPQGVSYGYTF
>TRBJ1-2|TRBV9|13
CASSAGTGFGYTF
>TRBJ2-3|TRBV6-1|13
CASPEINTDTQYF
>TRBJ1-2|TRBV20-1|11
CSAPGSLGYTF
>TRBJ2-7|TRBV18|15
CASSIGQSPLYEQYF
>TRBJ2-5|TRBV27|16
CASAPPRGRMFGTQYF
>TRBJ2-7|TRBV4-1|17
CASSQDPGTDLSYEQYF
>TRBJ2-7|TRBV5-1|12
CASSLITYEQYF
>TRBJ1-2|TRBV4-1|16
CASSQGGGTLYYGYTF
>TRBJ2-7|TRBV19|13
CASSTVSSYEQYF
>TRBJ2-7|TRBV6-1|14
CASSRRDRGHEQYF
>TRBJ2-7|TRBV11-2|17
CASSLGAGTGARDEQYF
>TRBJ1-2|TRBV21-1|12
CASLQDRDGYTF
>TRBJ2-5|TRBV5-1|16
CASSRGDSAPQETQYF
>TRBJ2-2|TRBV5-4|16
CASSNGQYLNTGELFF
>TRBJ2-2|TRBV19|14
CASRQASNTGELFF
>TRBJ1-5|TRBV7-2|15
CASSVGTIDNQPQHF
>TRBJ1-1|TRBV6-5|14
CASSYEGQTTEAFF
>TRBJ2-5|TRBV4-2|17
CASSQPGGGGASKTQYF
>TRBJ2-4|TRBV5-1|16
CASSLWTGRTENIQYF
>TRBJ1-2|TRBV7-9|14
CASSSRGADYGYTF
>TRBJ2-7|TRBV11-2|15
CASSPLGFKAYEQYF
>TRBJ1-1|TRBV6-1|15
CASKGTSGFRAEAFF
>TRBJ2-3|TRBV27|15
CASSLSSQNTDTQYF
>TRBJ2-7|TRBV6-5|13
CASSPSGQPEQYF
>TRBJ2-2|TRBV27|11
CASRGAGELFF
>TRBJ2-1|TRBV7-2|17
CASSPRVGSGGANEQFF
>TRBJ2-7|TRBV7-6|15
CASSLGAGDRYEQYF
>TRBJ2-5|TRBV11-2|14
CASSRDSYQETQYF
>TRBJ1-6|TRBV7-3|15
CASSLLGQGSSPLHF
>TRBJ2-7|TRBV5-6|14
CASSLNQGAYEQYF